The clone carrying this T cell receptor beta chain came up a few times. As yet, its antigen is unknown. Only in-frame clones appear in the TCRdb table, and some are missing; sequencing was by immunoSEQ multiplex PCR. The table includes approximately 5,100 clones, about 12% detected once. This record comes from a study of tumour-infiltrating T cells in Burkitt lymphoma. Study-wide context: This cohort included all epidemiological subtypes of Burkitt lymphoma. General study findings and limits: Many Burkitt lymphoma patients shared several public clonotypes.

This CDR3 has 11 amino acids. Trimming removed 4 bases at V and 3 bases at J, with 4 bases between. CDR1 and CDR2 (germline): SGHTA, FQGNSA. V and J are TRBV7-2 and TRBJ2-7; D uncertain. Sequencing was done on a sample of tumor tissue. The source is a human donor with Burkitt lymphoma. The CDR3 nucleotides read TGTGCCAGCAGCTACTTCTACGAGCAGTACTTC. Encoded protein: CASSYFYEQYF.